This section outlines one T cell receptor (beta chain) sequence together with its context. A multiplex PCR was run with 60 Vbeta primers and 13 Jbeta primers. The table came from immunoSEQ multiplex PCR; TCRdb's copy has only in-frame clones and leaves some out. This repertoire comprises about 200,000 clones; its ten largest clones make up roughly 0.74%. This entry is derived from a study of cytomegalovirus exposure and HLA in healthy donors. Germline V gives CDR1 MGHRA, CDR2 YSYEKL. CDR3 length: 14 residues. The junction had 5 bases not matched to a gene; V was cut back by 4 bases and J by 4 bases. The chain couples TRBV4-1 to TRBJ2-7; TRBD1 matches at 9 bases. This TCR was recovered from a boy between 10 and 17 years old in good health and CMV-seronegative. Sequencing used PBMCs. CDR3 in amino acids: CASSLSGTGYEQYF. The CDR3 DNA reads TGCGCCAGCAGCCTTTCCGGGACAGGGTACGAGCAGTACTTC.